This T cell receptor (beta chain) was recorded in a study of CD8 T cells in ankylosing spondylitis. Using its own MiXCR run on the 5' RACE reads, TCRdb lists one record per CDR3 protein. The table includes around 770,000 distinct CDR3 sequences, around 19% detected once. Study-wide results and limits: CD8+ disease-linked clones were present at relatively low frequencies in blood. A TCR beta motif made of about 8 highly homologous variants seemed typical of ankylosing spondylitis blood.

This CDR3 region has 14 residues. Trimming removed 6 bases at V and 1 base at J, with 10 bases between. In regard to this clonotype: The antigen remains undetermined.

This TCR came from a male donor with ankylosing spondylitis. The specimen sequenced was blood, either unsorted or a sorted T cell fraction (not recorded which). The J gene is TRBJ2-1, the V gene TRBV12-3 or TRBV12-4; unclear D gene. The CDR3 DNA is TGTGCCAGCAGGCGATATGGGTCCTACAATGAGCAGTTCTTC. Its translation: CASRRYGSYNEQFF.